The TCR beta chain under discussion was sequenced for a study of cytotoxic CD8 clonotypes in ibrutinib-treated CLL. Sequencing used immunoSEQ multiplex PCR; TCRdb keeps in-frame clones, though not all of them. This table holds under 150,000 clones, 65% to 85% found once. This clone was picked up a small number of times. The CDR3 is made up of 14 amino acids. V lost 0 bases to trimming and J lost 6 bases, with 12 bases between them. Germline loops: CDR1 MNHEY, CDR2 SMNVEV (reference sequence). The receptor's source is a human donor with chronic lymphocytic leukemia. The J gene is TRBJ2-7, the V gene TRBV27; D call uncertain. The starting material was PBMCs, obtained after 36 months of ibrutinib treatment. The CDR3 DNA follows: TGTGCCAGCAGTTTATCCTTCAGCAATTTCGAGCAGTACTTC. This codes for CASSLSFSNFEQYF.